The next 21 T cell receptor beta chains were all read from a single sample in a study of OX40 agonist ivuxolimab in advanced cancers. Sequencing used immunoSEQ multiplex PCR; TCRdb keeps in-frame clones, though not all of them. The data show approximately 68,000 clones, with 92% seen just once and about 9.1% held by the top ten. Source: CD4+ or CD8+ T cells sorted from blood, taken in a trial of the OX40 agonist ivuxolimab. The receptor source for this set is an adult with an advanced solid tumor such as melanoma, head and neck, liver or kidney cancer.

The genes are TRBV6-1 and TRBJ2-7; weak D call: TRBD1 (5 bases). CDR1 and CDR2 from the germline V gene are MNHNS and SASEGT. The CDR3 extends over 13 amino acids. Trimming took 1 base from V and 3 from J, leaving 7 bases between them. CDR3: CASSEGRDYEQYF. DNA for the CDR3: TGTGCCAGCAGTGAAGGCAGGGACTACGAGCAGTACTTC.

J is TRBJ1-5 and V is TRBV19; D perhaps matches TRBD1 (5 bases). Germline CDR1 and CDR2: LNHDA and SQIVND (reference sequence). V lost 3 bases and J 2 bases, leaving 14 bases between the germline ends. The CDR3 has 16 amino acids. Here the CDR3 DNA reads TGTGCCAGTAGTATTCGTTTAGAGACAGGCAATCAGCCCCAGCATTTT. This gives the protein CASSIRLETGNQPQHF.

The J gene is TRBJ2-3, the V gene TRBV2; 12 bases agree with TRBD2. The CDR3 extends over 17 amino acids. Germline CDR1 reads SNHLY; CDR2 reads FYNNEI. The trim removed 8 bases at V and 2 bases at J, leaving 11 bases unmatched. The CDR3 spells CASLNRLAGDVTDTQYF. CDR3 nucleotide sequence: TGTGCCAGCCTTAACAGACTAGCGGGGGACGTCACAGATACGCAGTATTTT.

This clone is a singleton in its sample. V gene TRBV7-2 combines with J gene TRBJ2-7; D is unclear. CDR3 length equals 13 residues. Germline V gene sequence: CDR1 SGHTA, CDR2 FQGNSA. The V and J ends lost 2 bases and 5 bases respectively, with 10 bases between them. The CDR3 bases are TGTGCCAGCAGCTTACTGGCCTTCCACGAGCAGTACTTC. This encodes CASSLLAFHEQYF. The full variable domain, in which reference TRBV7-2 and TRBJ2-7 provide the parts outside the CDR3, is GAGVSQSPSNKVTEKGKDVELRCDPISGHTALYWYRQSLGQGLEFLIYFQGNSAPDKSGLPSDRFSAERTGGSVSTLTIQRTQQEDSAVYLCASSLLAFHEQYFGPGTRLTVT.

This chain joins TRBV5-1 and TRBJ2-7; no firm D call. This CDR3 comprises 12 residues. Per the germline V gene, CDR1 is SGHRS and CDR2 is YFSETQ. The V end was cut by 0 bases, the J end by 5 bases, with 6 bases between. The CDR3 sequence: CASSLGQNEQYF. The CDR3 region has the DNA TGCGCCAGCAGCTTGGGGCAGAACGAGCAGTACTTC.

J is TRBJ1-1 and V is TRBV29-1; D gene ambiguous. The V gene's germline CDR1 is SQVTM and CDR2 ANQGSEA. The CDR3 has 10 residues. V lost 7 bases to trimming and J lost 6 bases, with 9 bases between them. CDR3 coding DNA: TGCAGCGCCGGTGGGGCTGAAGCTTTCTTT. Its translation is CSAGGAEAFF.

This chain joins TRBV7-9 and TRBJ2-5; 10 bases fit TRBD2. Looked up from germline, CDR1 is SEHNR and CDR2 is FQNEAQ (reference sequence). The CDR3 is 15 amino acids. The trim removed 2 bases at V and 4 bases at J, leaving 4 bases unmatched. As DNA, the CDR3 is TGTGCCAGCAGCTTACTAGCGGGGGTCGGAGAGACCCAGTACTTC. Its translation: CASSLLAGVGETQYF.

V is TRBV6-4 and J is TRBJ2-5; 7 positions match TRBD2. The better agreement between TRBJ2-7 and the DNA end casts doubt on the J call. The CDR3 spans 16 residues. Germline V lookup: CDR1 MRHNA, CDR2 SNTAGT. The CDR3 DNA sequence: TGTGCCAGCAGTGACCGCAGGGAGCGGGGAAACTACGAGCAGTACTTC. Protein sequence: CASSDRRERGNYEQYF.

V is TRBV4-3 and J is TRBJ2-7, with D hard to call. The germline V and J ends were trimmed by 0 bases and 5 bases, with 5 bases remaining between them. CDR3 length equals 12 residues. The germline gives CDR1 LGHNA, CDR2 YSLEER. The CDR3 reads CASSQDGHEQYF. Here the CDR3 DNA reads TGCGCCAGCAGCCAAGATGGACACGAGCAGTACTTC.

This sequence joins TRBV11-1 and TRBJ1-2; D may be TRBD1 (5 bases). CDR3 size: 13 residues. V shed 6 bases and J shed 8 bases, with 16 bases lying between them. Germline V gene data show CDR1 as SGHAT and CDR2 as FQDESV (reference sequence). CDR3 bases: TGTGCCAGCAGTTACCACCAGGGATACGGCTACACCTTC. Protein sequence: CASSYHQGYGYTF.

This chain links TRBV5-1 with TRBJ1-4; weak D call: TRBD1 (5 bases). CDR1 and CDR2 (germline): SGHRS, YFSETQ. The V gene lost 3 bases and the J gene lost 8 bases, with 8 bases spanning the gap. This CDR3 has 12 amino acids. The CDR3 sequence is CASSSTEEKLFF. For the CDR3, the DNA is TGCGCCAGCAGCTCGACAGAGGAAAAACTGTTTTTT. The full variable domain, its missing parts supplied by reference TRBV5-1 and TRBJ1-4, is KAGVTQTPRYLIKTRGQQVTLSCSPISGHRSVSWYQQTPGQGLQFLFEYFSETQRNKGNFPGRFSGRQFSNSRSEMNVSTLELGDSALYLCASSSTEEKLFFGSGTQLSVL.

The V and J genes are TRBV7-6 and TRBJ2-2; no definite D call. This CDR3 contains 14 residues. Germline V gene lookup returns CDR1 SGHVS and CDR2 FNYEAQ. Trimming removed 1 base at V and 4 bases at J, with 7 bases between. CDR3 sequence (DNA): TGTGCCAGCAGCTTAGGGCAGCTCACCGGGGAGCTGTTTTTT. Translation gives CASSLGQLTGELFF. The full variable domain, its missing parts supplied by reference TRBV7-6 and TRBJ2-2, is GAGVSQSPRYKVTKRGQDVALRCDPISGHVSLYWYRQALGQGPEFLTYFNYEAQQDKSGLPNDRFSAERPEGSISTLTIQRTEQRDSAMYRCASSLGQLTGELFFGEGSRLTVL.

This clone appeared a single time. The V and J genes are TRBV6-4 and TRBJ2-3; 8 bases match TRBD2. The junction had 0 bases not matched to a gene; V was cut back by 0 bases and J by 4 bases. From germline, CDR1 is MRHNA and CDR2 SNTAGT. The CDR3 length is 14 residues. The chain's CDR3 is CASSDSSGADTQYF. CDR3 in DNA: TGTGCCAGCAGTGACTCTAGCGGGGCAGATACGCAGTATTTT.

CDR3 loop: CASSSDNPNEQFF. The CDR3, as DNA: TGTGCCAGCAGTTCGGACAACCCCAATGAGCAGTTCTTC. V gene TRBV7-9 combines with J gene TRBJ2-1; D is perhaps TRBD1 (5 bases). The CDR3 sequence is 13 residues long. Germline loops: CDR1 SEHNR, CDR2 FQNEAQ (reference sequence). Trimming took off 6 bases at V and 6 bases at J, with 12 bases between the two ends.

V is TRBV7-9 and J is TRBJ2-1; D might be TRBD2 (6 bases). The germline CDR1 and CDR2 sequences are SEHNR and FQNEAQ (reference sequence). The CDR3 spans 16 residues. Trimming took off 5 bases at V and 3 bases at J, with 17 bases between the two ends. The DNA for the CDR3 is TGTGCCAGCAGCCCAAGGGACTCCCCCTTCTACAATGAGCAGTTCTTC. Translation: CASSPRDSPFYNEQFF.

The chain employs TRBV27 and TRBJ2-1, with 7 nucleotides matching TRBD1. V shed 4 bases and J 5 bases; nucleotides not matched to a gene: 11. The length of the CDR3 is 16 residues. Per the germline V gene, CDR1 is MNHEY and CDR2 is SMNVEV (reference sequence). As DNA, the CDR3 is TGTGCCAGCAGTTATCAAGGGGGCAGTGGGAACAATGAGCAGTTCTTC. As protein: CASSYQGGSGNNEQFF.

The genes are TRBV4-3 and TRBJ1-5, with D unresolved. The CDR3 is made up of 13 amino acids. The germline V and J ends were trimmed by 3 bases and 2 bases, with 5 bases remaining between them. Germline lookup yields CDR1 LGHNA and CDR2 YSLEER. The CDR3 reads CASSHIGNQPQHF. The CDR3 DNA reads as TGCGCCAGCAGCCACATCGGCAATCAGCCCCAGCATTTT.

This clone was seen just once. The chain uses TRBV5-1 and TRBJ1-5; D not resolved. Germline V CDR1 and CDR2: SGHRS, YFSETQ. The CDR3 consists of 14 residues. Between the trimmed V and J ends, which lost 0 bases and 0 bases, there was a span of 4 bases. The DNA for the CDR3 is TGCGCCAGCAGCTTGGGACCTAGCAATCAGCCCCAGCATTTT. Residues: CASSLGPSNQPQHF.

V is TRBV27 and J is TRBJ1-2; 8 nucleotides agree with TRBD1. The CDR3 totals 16 residues. Germline-derived CDR1 and CDR2 are MNHEY and SMNVEV (reference sequence). V dropped 4 bases and J dropped 3; count of bases not matched to a gene: 10. Here the CDR3 DNA reads TGTGCCAGCAGTTCCACCCCCGGACAGGGAGACTATGGCTACACCTTC. Its translation is CASSSTPGQGDYGYTF.

This chain connects TRBV28 to TRBJ2-7, with a tentative D call TRBD2 (6 bases). The germline V gene encodes CDR1 MDHEN and CDR2 SYDVKM. V gave up 7 bases and J gave up 1 base, with 20 bases separating them. The CDR3 length is 16 residues. CDR3 residues: CASISDSEGRSYEQYF. CDR3 coding DNA: TGTGCCAGCATCTCTGATTCGGAGGGGCGATCCTACGAGCAGTACTTC.

This clone was observed a few times. The chain joins TRBV5-5 to TRBJ1-1, with D unclear. The CDR3 loop spans 14 amino acids. Germline V CDR1 and CDR2: SGHKS, YYEKEE (reference sequence). Trimming stripped 0 bases from V and 4 bases from J, with 10 bases between. CDR3 nucleotides: TGTGCCAGCAGCTTGGAATTTGATCCCACTGAAGCTTTCTTT. Translating gives CASSLEFDPTEAFF.